These 9 T cell receptor beta chains were all obtained from the same sample, sequenced in a study of cytomegalovirus exposure and HLA in healthy donors. Primers included in the PCR were 60 Vbeta and 13 Jbeta primers. Libraries were prepared by immunoSEQ multiplex PCR; TCRdb keeps only in-frame clonotypes and omits some of them. The data show 150,000 to 200,000 clones, around 81% seen once. Sequenced input: PBMCs. These TCRs come from a man aged 25-45 years in good health and CMV-seronegative.

This chain uses TRBV5-1 with TRBJ2-1, with 7 bases fitting TRBD2. Germline CDR1 SGHRS, CDR2 YFSETQ. The length of the CDR3 is 18 residues. The trim removed 1 base at V and 1 base at J, leaving 11 bases unmatched. In DNA form, the CDR3 reads TGCGCCAGCAGCTTGAGGAGTCCAGGGAGGGATTCCTACAATGAGCAGTTCTTC. The encoded protein is CASSLRSPGRDSYNEQFF.

This clone was seen only a few times. The V call is TRBV25-1, the J call TRBJ2-1, with TRBD1 matching over 9 bases. Trimming took 3 bases from V and 3 from J; bases not matched to a gene: 9. Germline values: CDR1 MGHDK, CDR2 SYGVNS. The CDR3 covers 17 residues. In DNA form, the CDR3 reads TGTGCCAGCAGTGAGGAACCGGGACAGGGAATCTACAATGAGCAGTTCTTC. Protein product: CASSEEPGQGIYNEQFF.

The V gene is TRBV29-1, the J gene TRBJ2-7, with 9 bases identical to TRBD1. The CDR3 is 13 amino acids. Trimming took 5 bases from V and 2 from J; bases not matched to a gene: 4. CDR1 and CDR2 (germline): SQVTM, ANQGSEA. CDR3 nucleotide sequence: TGCAGCGTTCGGGACAGGGCTACCTACGAGCAGTACTTC. Amino acids: CSVRDRATYEQYF.

The CDR3 here is CASSPVGLAGYRTDTQYF. In DNA, the CDR3 is TGTGCCAGCTCACCAGTCGGACTAGCGGGATACCGCACAGATACGCAGTATTTT. This chain uses TRBV18 with TRBJ2-3, with 12 positions matching TRBD2. Per germline, CDR1 KGHSH and CDR2 LQKENI. The CDR3 consists of 18 residues. V was clipped by 2 bases and J by 1 base; unmatched bases: 7.

The chain carries TRBV5-1 and TRBJ2-7, with D perhaps matching TRBD2 (6 bases). CDR3 length equals 14 residues. The germline V gene encodes CDR1 SGHRS and CDR2 YFSETQ. V was shortened by 4 bases and J by 4 bases, with 15 bases between the two germline ends. CDR3 region: CASSEREFGYEQYF. In DNA form, the CDR3 reads TGCGCCAGCAGCGAACGGGAGTTCGGATACGAGCAGTACTTC.

V usage is TRBV10-1 and J usage is TRBJ2-1; maybe TRBD2 (6 bases). Germline values: CDR1 WNHNN, CDR2 SYGVQD (reference sequence). The CDR3 has 15 residues. V lost 2 bases and J 7 bases, leaving 15 bases between the germline ends. The CDR3 region has the DNA TGCGCCAGCAGTGAGAGGAGGGGTTCGGTTAATGAGCAGTTCTTC. This sequence encodes CASSERRGSVNEQFF.

V usage is TRBV2 and J usage is TRBJ1-6; D is unresolved. V dropped 7 bases and J dropped 3 bases, with 7 bases sitting between them. Germline CDR1 is SNHLY and CDR2 is FYNNEI. CDR3 length equals 13 residues. The CDR3 is CASNFDYNSPLHF. The CDR3 DNA sequence: TGTGCCAGCAACTTCGACTATAATTCACCCCTCCACTTT.

V is TRBV18 and J is TRBJ1-5; 7 positions match TRBD1. This CDR3 has 17 residues. CDR1 is KGHSH and CDR2 is LQKENI in the germline V gene. V lost 2 bases, J lost 0 bases, and 7 bases stayed unmatched. The CDR3 here is CASSPAGGDFSNQPQHF. The DNA for the CDR3 is TGTGCCAGCTCACCAGCAGGGGGTGATTTTAGCAATCAGCCCCAGCATTTT.

The chain links TRBV7-3 to TRBJ2-7; D remains ambiguous. The CDR3 spans 14 residues. The germline V and J ends were trimmed by 2 bases and 2 bases, with 10 bases remaining between them. Germline V CDR1 and CDR2: SGHTA, FQGTGA. CDR3 coding DNA: TGTGCCAGCAGCTTAGGGCCGAAGGCCTACGAGCAGTACTTC. Protein sequence: CASSLGPKAYEQYF. Full variable domain (rest looked up from reference TRBV7-3 and TRBJ2-7): GAGVSQTPSNKVTEKGKYVELRCDPISGHTALYWYRQSLGQGPEFLIYFQGTGAADDSGLPNDRFFAVRPEGSVSTLKIQRTERGDSAVYLCASSLGPKAYEQYFGPGTRLTVT.